These 9 T cell receptor beta chains share one sample of origin, sequenced in a study of blood T cell repertoires in COVID-19. The assay was immunoSEQ multiplex PCR, and TCRdb's table has in-frame clones only and misses some. Here the sample spans around 100,000 clones, approximately 87% being singletons. Source material: peripheral blood. Receptors were obtained from a human donor in a cohort sampled during active COVID-19.

This clone was found a few times. This chain joins TRBV9 and TRBJ2-7; 7 bases are shared with TRBD1. The ends lost 3 bases at V and 4 bases at J; junction bases unmatched: 10. The CDR3 is 15 residues long. CDR1 and CDR2 from the germline V gene are SGDLS and YYNGEE. As DNA, the CDR3 is TGTGCCAGCAGCGGAGGGGGCTTTTCCGAATACGAGCAGTACTTC. As protein: CASSGGGFSEYEQYF.

The chain couples TRBV6-1 to TRBJ1-5; D gene unclear. CDR3 size: 16 residues. Germline V lookup: CDR1 MNHNS, CDR2 SASEGT. Trimming left V 2 bases short and J 0 bases short, with 11 bases between. CDR3 DNA sequence: TGTGCCAGCAGTGAAATTAGTTCCTATAGCAATCAGCCCCAGCATTTT. Residues: CASSEISSYSNQPQHF.

The chain couples TRBV5-1 to TRBJ2-1, with 9 positions matching TRBD1. The germline gives CDR1 SGHRS, CDR2 YFSETQ. The V and J ends lost 0 bases and 6 bases, in that order; junction bases with no gene match: 4. This CDR3 has 15 residues. CDR3 region: CASSLVQGAGNEQFF. The DNA of the CDR3 is TGCGCCAGCAGCTTGGTACAGGGGGCGGGCAATGAGCAGTTCTTC.

This clone was picked up a small number of times. This sequence joins TRBV19 and TRBJ2-2; TRBD2 matches at 9 bases. Germline assignment: CDR1 LNHDA and CDR2 SQIVND (reference sequence). The junction had 5 bases not matched to a gene; V was cut back by 9 bases and J by 0 bases. The CDR3 sequence is 15 residues long. The chain's CDR3 is CASHLAGPNTGELFF. The CDR3 DNA follows: TGTGCCAGCCATCTAGCGGGACCGAACACCGGGGAGCTGTTTTTT.

Regarding this clone: The DNA is left out, because the CDR3 cannot be placed on it with certainty; the CDR3 is given as TCRdb lists it. The chain carries TRBV15 and TRBJ2-6; the table's D call of TRBD1 was not tested on the DNA. The CDR3 has 18 amino acids, counting both end residues. Germline V lookup: CDR1 LNHNV, CDR2 YYDKDF (reference sequence). The CDR3 sequence is CATSSLGMGALGANVLTF.

The chain joins TRBV7-9 to TRBJ1-6; D unresolved. Germline loops: CDR1 SEHNR, CDR2 FQNEAQ (reference sequence). V lost 1 base and J 7 bases, leaving 8 bases between the germline ends. The CDR3 is 14 amino acids. CDR3 in DNA: TGTGCCAGCAGCTTAGGAGATCTAAATTCACCCCTCCACTTT. Protein: CASSLGDLNSPLHF. The entire variable domain, with the rest obtained from reference TRBV7-9 and TRBJ1-6, is as follows: DTGVSQNPRHKITKRGQNVTFRCDPISEHNRLYWYRQTLGQGPEFLTYFQNEAQLEKSRLLSDRFSAERPKGSFSTLEIQRTEQGDSAMYLCASSLGDLNSPLHFGNGTRLTVT.

V is TRBV5-4 and J is TRBJ2-7; 8 bases align to TRBD2. The CDR3 runs to 14 residues. V shed 0 bases and J 7 bases; nucleotides not matched to a gene: 6. CDR1 SGHNT and CDR2 YYREEE come from the germline V gene (reference sequence). The CDR3 DNA is TGTGCCAGCAGCTTGGCCGGGACTAGTAGTGAGCAGTACTTC. It is translated as CASSLAGTSSEQYF.

J is TRBJ2-7 and V is TRBV20-1; a possible D gene is TRBD2 (5 bases). The length of the CDR3 is 15 residues. V was cut by 3 bases and J by 0 bases, with 15 bases left in between. CDR1 and CDR2 (germline): DFQATT, SNEGSKA (reference sequence). The CDR3 DNA is TGCAGTGCTAGTATGAGTCGGGGTACCTCCTACGAGCAGTACTTC. Its translation is CSASMSRGTSYEQYF.

This clone was seen more than once but under ten times. In DNA form, the CDR3 reads TGTGCCAGCAGCTCTGACACTCAGGACAGGGGGTGCTACGAGCAGTACTTC. Protein sequence: CASSSDTQDRGCYEQYF. The rearrangement links TRBV12-1 to TRBJ2-7; no DNA check was done on the table's D call, TRBD1. TRBV12-1 is described as a pseudogene. This CDR3 region has 17 residues.